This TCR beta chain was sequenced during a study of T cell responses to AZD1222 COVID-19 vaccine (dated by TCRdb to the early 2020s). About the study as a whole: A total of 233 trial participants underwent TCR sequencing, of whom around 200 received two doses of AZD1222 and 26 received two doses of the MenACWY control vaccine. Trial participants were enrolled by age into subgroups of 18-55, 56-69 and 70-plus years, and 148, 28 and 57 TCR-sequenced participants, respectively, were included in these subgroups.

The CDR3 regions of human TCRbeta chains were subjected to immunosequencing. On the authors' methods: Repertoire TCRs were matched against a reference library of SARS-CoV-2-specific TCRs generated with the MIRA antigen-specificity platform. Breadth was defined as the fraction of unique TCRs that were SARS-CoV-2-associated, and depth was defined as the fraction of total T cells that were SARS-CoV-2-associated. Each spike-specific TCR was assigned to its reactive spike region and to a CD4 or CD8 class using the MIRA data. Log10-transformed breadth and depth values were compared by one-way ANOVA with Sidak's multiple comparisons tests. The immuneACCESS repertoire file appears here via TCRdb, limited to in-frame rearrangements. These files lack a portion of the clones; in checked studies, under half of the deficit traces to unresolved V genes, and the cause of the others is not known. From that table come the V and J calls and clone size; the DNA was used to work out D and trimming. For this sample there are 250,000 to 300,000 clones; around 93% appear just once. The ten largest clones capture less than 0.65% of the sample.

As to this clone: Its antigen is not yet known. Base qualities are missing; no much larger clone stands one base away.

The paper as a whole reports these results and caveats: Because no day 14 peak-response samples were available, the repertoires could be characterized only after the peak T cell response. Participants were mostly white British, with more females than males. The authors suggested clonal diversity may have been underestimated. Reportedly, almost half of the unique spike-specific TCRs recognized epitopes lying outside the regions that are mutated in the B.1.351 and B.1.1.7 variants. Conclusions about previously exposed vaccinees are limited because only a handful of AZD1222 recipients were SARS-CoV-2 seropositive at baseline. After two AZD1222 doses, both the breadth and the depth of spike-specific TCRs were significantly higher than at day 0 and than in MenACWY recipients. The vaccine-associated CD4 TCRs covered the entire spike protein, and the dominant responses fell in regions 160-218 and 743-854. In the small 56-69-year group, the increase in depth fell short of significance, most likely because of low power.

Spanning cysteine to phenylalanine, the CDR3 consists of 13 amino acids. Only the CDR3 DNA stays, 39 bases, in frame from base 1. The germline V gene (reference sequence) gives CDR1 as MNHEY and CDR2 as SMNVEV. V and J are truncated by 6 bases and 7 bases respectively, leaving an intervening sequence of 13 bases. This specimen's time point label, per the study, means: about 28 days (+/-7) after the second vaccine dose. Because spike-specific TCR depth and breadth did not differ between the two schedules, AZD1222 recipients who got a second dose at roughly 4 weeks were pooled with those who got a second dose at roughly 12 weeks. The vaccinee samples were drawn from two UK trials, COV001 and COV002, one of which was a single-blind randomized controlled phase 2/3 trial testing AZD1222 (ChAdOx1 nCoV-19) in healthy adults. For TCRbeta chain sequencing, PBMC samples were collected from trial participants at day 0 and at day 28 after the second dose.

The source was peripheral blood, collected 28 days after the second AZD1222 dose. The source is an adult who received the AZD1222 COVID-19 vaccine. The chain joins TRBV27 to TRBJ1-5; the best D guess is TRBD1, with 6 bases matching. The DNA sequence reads TGTGCCAGCAGACAAACGGGGGGCCAGCCCCAGCATTTT. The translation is CASRQTGGQPQHF.